Detailed here is one T cell receptor beta chain. This clone's antigen is unknown. No much larger clone is present one base from it, and per-base qualities are unavailable. Reading from cysteine to phenylalanine, the CDR3 counts 16 amino acids. Only CDR3 DNA is held: 48 bases, read in frame from base 1. CDR1 and CDR2 were assigned from the germline V gene as SGHRS and YFSETQ. V has 3 bases trimmed and J has 4 bases trimmed; junction bases matching no gene number 8. The data belong to a study of post-analysis software for immune sequencing data (dated by TCRdb to the mid-2010s). With respect to the entire study: Recorded disease courses included relapsing-remitting, secondary progressive and progressive-relapsing multiple sclerosis, with some patients lacking subtype annotation. The multiple sclerosis patient repertoires were compared with more than 10 previously published healthy control repertoires from donors aged about 6 to 26 years. A subset of samples was prepared in parallel using single-end sample barcoding, then pooled and co-amplified after Illumina adapter ligation.

General findings and caveats noted by the study authors: The multiple sclerosis patient group was slightly younger than the control group. Strong co-clustering of samples prepared in the same batch was shown by direct clustering with F measure, prompting a batch-effect correction. Patients showed significantly higher frequencies than controls for a handful of TRBV segments, among them TRBV5-6, TRBV5-1 and TRBV20-1. Significantly lower normalized Chao1 diversity was found in multiple sclerosis patients than in controls, suggesting substantial peripheral T-cell clonal expansion.

Library generation was performed with PCR. Sequencing instrument: Illumina HiSeq 2500. To reduce PCR and sequencing biases, unique molecular identifiers were incorporated into the TCR beta cDNA libraries. Every 1 to 10 million input T cells yielded roughly 500,000 cDNA molecules, meaning each molecule approximated one T cell. Patient libraries were prepared and sequenced with the same protocol used for the earlier healthy control dataset. Within a given batch, samples were prepared together, multiplexed and sequenced on the same HiSeq lane. The authors' analysis ran thus. MIGEC handled the raw barcoded reads, throwing out single-read molecular identifier groups before consensus assembly and CDR3 extraction. VDJtools was used for post-analysis of the clonotype tables, and diversity was normalized by down-sampling every dataset to the size of the smallest sample. Repertoire overlap clustering matched CDR3 amino acid but not nucleotide sequences to correct batch-related cross-sample contamination. Through fastp at Q25 and MiXCR, TCRdb rebuilt clones from the public reads, retaining in-frame beta chains. All rows with the same CDR3 protein become a single entry with the most common DNA and genes. The V and J calls here are based on TCRdb, not the publication. This sample lists 350,000 to 500,000 distinct CDR3 sequences; about 39% were detected once. The ten largest account for 7.6% of the sample.

TCR beta repertoires were profiled from peripheral blood of 13 young patients with multiple sclerosis to demonstrate the VDJtools post-analysis software. The multiple sclerosis patients were children and adolescents ranging in age from roughly 6 to 15 years. Sequenced: blood. This chain is built from TRBV5-1 and TRBJ2-3; 10 central nucleotides agree with TRBD2. The sequence was collected from a girl aged 2-15 years with multiple sclerosis. The CDR3: CASSSSGGALPDTQYF. The sequenced DNA: TGCGCCAGCAGCTCAAGCGGGGGGGCCCTGCCAGATACGCAGTATTTT.